The present entry profiles one T cell receptor beta chain with its context. Its specificity is not known. The data belong to a study of early stage breast cancer tumors. Overall study: Most of the 16 invasive tumors were ER+, PR+ and HER2-. Findings and limits, study-wide: Enriched TCRB sequences shared across patients were mostly commonly generated sequences. Compared with adjacent normal breast, tumors showed 2.5 to 3-fold denser, more clonal T cells.

Trimming cost V 3 bases and J 7 bases; bases outside gene matches: 2. The CDR3 is 15 amino acids. Per the germline V gene, CDR1 is PRHDT and CDR2 is FYEKMQ (reference sequence). Data came from immunoSEQ multiplex PCR; TCRdb stores just in-frame clones and leaves some out. The repertoire includes 12,000 to 15,000 clones, 70% to 85% of them detected once, and just under 5% sits in the top ten. The sequencing sample was made of normal breast tissue next to the tumor. The TCR sequence derives from a person aged 25 to 45 with breast cancer. This chain links TRBV13 with TRBJ2-1, with 14 bases lining up with TRBD2. CDR3 nucleotides: TGTGCCAGCAGCTTGGGACTAGCGGGAGAAAATGAGCAGTTCTTC. Protein product: CASSLGLAGENEQFF.